These 18 T cell receptor beta chains originate from one sample sequenced in a study of molecular identifiers for immune sequencing clone quantification. Using its own MiXCR run on the PCR reads, TCRdb lists one record per CDR3 protein. The profile shows 100,000 or so distinct CDR3 sequences, 36% of them singletons. Sequenced input: naive CD8+ T cells from blood, with Jurkat cell RNA spiked in. Sample subset: FACS-sorted CD8+CD4-CCR7+CD45RA+ naive T cells. These receptors all come from a human donor in good health. Some libraries in this study had Jurkat cell RNA spiked in.

This clonotype was detected a few times. The chain carries TRBV20-1 and TRBJ2-5; TRBD2 might be the D (6 bases). V lost 2 bases and J lost 5, with 12 bases in between. Germline V CDR1 and CDR2: DFQATT, SNEGSKA (reference sequence). This CDR3 region has 13 residues. This CDR3 reads CSARILAGETQYF. CDR3 DNA: TGCAGTGCTAGAATACTAGCTGGGGAGACCCAGTACTTC.

The sample holds one count of this clonotype. Relative to the germline gene, one junction end is altered; a read error may explain this. V gene TRBV4-3 combines with J gene TRBJ1-5; D remains unclear. The CDR3 consists of 15 residues. CDR1 and CDR2 (germline): LGHNA, YSLEER. CDR3 residues: CASSQDSAGYQPQRF. CDR3 nucleotide sequence: TGCGCCAGCAGCCAAGACTCTGCGGGTTATCAGCCCCAGCGTTTT.

In its sample, this clonotype was seen a few times. The chain couples TRBV5-6 to TRBJ1-1; 8 bases are shared with TRBD1. CDR3 length: 14 amino acids. The V gene end was trimmed by 4 bases and the J gene end by 3 bases; junction bases not matched to a gene: 5. Germline V gene lookup returns CDR1 SGHDT and CDR2 YYEEEE. In nucleotides, the CDR3 is TGTGCCAGCAGCACCGGGACAGGCGACACTGAAGCTTTCTTT. This sequence encodes CASSTGTGDTEAFF.

A word on this clonotype: A read error may explain this, as a much larger clone is one base away. The chain combines TRBV6-5 with TRBJ2-7; tentative D call: TRBD1 (5 bases). Germline V gene sequence: CDR1 MNHEY, CDR2 SVGAGI. V lost 8 bases and J lost 2, with 16 bases in between. The CDR3 extends over 14 amino acids. The CDR3 DNA sequence: TGTGCCAGCGGTTTATCCCAGGGTCCCTACGAGCAGTACTTC. Its translation is CASGLSQGPYEQYF.

This clonotype was counted a single time. The V gene is TRBV25-1, the J gene TRBJ2-5; TRBD2 matches 14 bases. In germline, CDR1 is MGHDK, CDR2 SYGVNS. This CDR3 has 16 amino acids. With V trimmed by 2 bases and J by 9 bases, 8 bases remained unmatched. The CDR3 DNA reads TGTGCCAGCAGTGAACGGGGACTAGCGGGAGTAAAGCCCCAGTACTTC. Protein product: CASSERGLAGVKPQYF.

This clonotype was seen at least ten times. The rearrangement uses TRBV29-1 and TRBJ2-3; the match to TRBD2 covers 9 bases. With V trimmed by 3 bases and J by 3 bases, 4 bases remained unmatched. Germline values: CDR1 SQVTM, CDR2 ANQGSEA. The CDR3 contains 14 residues. The CDR3: CSVDRLAETDTQYF. The CDR3 coding sequence is TGCAGCGTTGATCGACTAGCGGAGACAGATACGCAGTATTTT.

About this clonotype: A much more abundant neighbour one base away suggests this may be a read error. The chain carries TRBV6-5 and TRBJ1-1, with TRBD1 as a possible D gene (5 bases). CDR1 is MNHEY, CDR2 SVGAGI, per germline. There are 12 residues in the CDR3. CDR3: CASSYRGDEAYF. The DNA for the CDR3 is TGTGCCAGCAGTTACAGGGGTGATGAAGCTTACTTT.

The chain couples TRBV7-9 to TRBJ2-7, with D possibly matching TRBD1 (5 bases). CDR1 is SEHNR, CDR2 FQNEAQ, per germline (reference sequence). V shed 5 bases and J shed 2 bases, with 10 bases lying between them. This CDR3 region has 13 residues. CDR3 region: CASSPQVTYEQYF. The CDR3 DNA follows: TGTGCCAGCAGCCCACAGGTGACCTACGAGCAGTACTTC.

This clonotype was observed many times. The rearrangement joins TRBV6-5 to TRBJ2-3, with 9 positions matching TRBD1. Losses at the gene ends were 5 bases for V and 4 bases for J; bases not matched to a gene: 7. Per germline, CDR1 MNHEY and CDR2 SVGAGI. This CDR3 spans 15 amino acids. The CDR3 nucleotides are TGTGCCAGCAGTCACAGGGGGCCGGGCCCAGATACGCAGTATTTT. Translation: CASSHRGPGPDTQYF.

As for this clonotype: Since a much larger clone is just one base distant, this may be a read error. The chain is built from TRBV21-1 and TRBJ2-4; the D call TRBD1 from the table was never checked on the DNA. TRBV21-1 is recorded as a pseudogene. This CDR3 has 14 residues. The CDR3 DNA is TGTGCCAGCAGCAACGACAGACAAAAAAACATTCAGTACTTC. Translating it yields CASSNDRQKNIQYF.

This clonotype was counted many times. The chain recombines TRBV12-3 or TRBV12-4 with TRBJ1-1, with no clear D. The CDR3 sequence is 14 residues long. The ends were cut back, 3 bases at V and 4 bases at J, with 12 bases in the middle. Written as DNA, the CDR3 is TGTGCCAGCAGTTTTGAGGGCAAGGGCACTGAAGCTTTCTTT. It translates to CASSFEGKGTEAFF.

There are many counts of this clonotype. One end of the junction does not line up with germline, which may come from a read error. The J gene is TRBJ1-1, the V gene TRBV5-1; no definite D call. Germline V gene data show CDR1 as SGHRS and CDR2 as YFSETQ. The CDR3 is made up of 12 amino acids. In DNA form, the CDR3 reads TGCGCCAGCAACTTGGAGGCAGAAGAAGCTTTCTTT. As protein: CASNLEAEEAFF.

Remarks on this clonotype: This may stem from a read error, because a much larger clone lies one nucleotide away. This chain links TRBV3-1 with TRBJ2-4; perhaps D is TRBD1 or TRBD2 (5 bases each). Germline lookup yields CDR1 LGHDT and CDR2 YNNKEL (reference sequence). There are 12 residues in the CDR3. The CDR3 loop reads CASSGTKNFQYF. The DNA of the CDR3 is TGTGCCAGCAGCGGGACCAAAAACTTTCAGTACTTC. Full variable domain (rest looked up from reference TRBV3-1 and TRBJ2-4): DTAVSQTPKYLVTQMGNDKSIKCEQNLGHDTMYWYKQDSKKFLKIMFSYNNKELIINETVPNRFSPKSPDKAHLNLHINSLELGDSAVYFCASSGTKNFQYFGAGTRLSVL.

This clonotype was counted many times. The chain recombines TRBV27 with TRBJ2-7; no firm D call. Between the trimmed V and J ends, which lost 3 bases and 2 bases, there was a span of 8 bases. CDR3 size: 13 residues. Germline assignment: CDR1 MNHEY and CDR2 SMNVEV (reference sequence). CDR3 sequence: CASSFGPTYEQYF. In DNA, the CDR3 is TGTGCCAGCAGTTTTGGCCCGACCTACGAGCAGTACTTC.

A word on this clonotype: A much larger clone differs by one base, so this may be a read error. This chain uses TRBV7-8 with TRBJ1-1; possibly TRBD1 for D (6 bases). There are 16 residues in the CDR3. The germline V gene encodes CDR1 SGHVS and CDR2 FQNEAQ. The CDR3 protein is CASSLVSGVPYTEDFF. The CDR3, as DNA: TGTGCCAGCAGCTTAGTCTCAGGGGTCCCCTACACTGAAGATTTCTTT.

As for this clonotype: Just one base apart from a much larger clone, this may be a read error. The chain combines TRBV29-1 with TRBJ2-2; the D gene is possibly TRBD1 (6 bases). The CDR3 extends over 13 amino acids. Germline V gives CDR1 SQVTM, CDR2 ANQGSEA. Written as DNA, the CDR3 is TGCAGCGTTGAGGGCCGGGACACCGGGGAGCTGATTTTT. Its translation is CSVEGRDTGELIF.

This clonotype was seen repeatedly, ten times or more. This rearrangement joins TRBV7-9 to TRBJ2-3; TRBD1 aligns across 10 bases. Per germline, CDR1 SEHNR and CDR2 FQNEAQ (reference sequence). V was clipped by 2 bases and J by 6 bases; unmatched bases: 14. The CDR3 runs 18 residues. CDR3 loop: CASSLPVTGTGEMDTQYF. The DNA for the CDR3 is TGTGCCAGCAGCTTACCCGTGACCGGGACAGGGGAAATGGATACGCAGTATTTT.

This clonotype has a handful of counts. The chain has TRBV9 and TRBJ2-2; TRBD2 might be the D (6 bases). CDR1 and CDR2 from the germline V gene are SGDLS and YYNGEE. The ends were cut back, 3 bases at V and 9 bases at J, with 21 bases in the middle. This CDR3 comprises 16 residues. In nucleotides, the CDR3 is TGTGCCAGCAGCGATGACCGGGACTGGTTACGCCGGGAGCTGTTTTTT. Residues: CASSDDRDWLRRELFF.